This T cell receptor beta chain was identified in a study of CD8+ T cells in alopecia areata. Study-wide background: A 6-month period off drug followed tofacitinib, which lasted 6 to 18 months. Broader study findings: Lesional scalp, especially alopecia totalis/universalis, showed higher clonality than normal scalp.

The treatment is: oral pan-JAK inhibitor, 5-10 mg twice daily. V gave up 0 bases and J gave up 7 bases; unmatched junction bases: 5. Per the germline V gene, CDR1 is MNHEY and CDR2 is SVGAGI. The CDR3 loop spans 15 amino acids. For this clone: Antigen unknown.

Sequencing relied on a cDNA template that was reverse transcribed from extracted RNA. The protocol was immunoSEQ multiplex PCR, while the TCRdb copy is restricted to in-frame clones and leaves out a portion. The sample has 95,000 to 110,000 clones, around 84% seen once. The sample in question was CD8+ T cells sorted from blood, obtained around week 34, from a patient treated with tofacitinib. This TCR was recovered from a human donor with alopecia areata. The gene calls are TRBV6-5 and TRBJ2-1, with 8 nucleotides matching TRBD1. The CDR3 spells CASSYSRGLGNEQFF. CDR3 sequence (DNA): TGTGCCAGCAGTTACTCCAGGGGGCTGGGGAATGAGCAGTTCTTC.